The 6 T cell receptor beta chains below were found in one sample sequenced in a study of T cell changes during pregnancy in multiple sclerosis. This table comes from immunoSEQ multiplex PCR, and its TCRdb copy is limited to in-frame clones, with some not included. The table shows tens of thousands of clones, with about 93% occurring only once. The sequencing here drew on peripheral blood, taken in the second trimester of pregnancy. These receptors were obtained from a female donor in good health, enrolled as a control in a pregnancy study.

The V gene is TRBV11-3, the J gene TRBJ2-3; 8 bases match TRBD2. Germline V lookup: CDR1 SGHNT, CDR2 YENEEA. Trimming at V came to 0 bases and at J to 2 bases, leaving 4 bases not matched to a gene. The CDR3 totals 16 residues. Here the CDR3 reads CASSLEAGAFTDTQYF. In nucleotides, the CDR3 is TGTGCCAGCAGCTTAGAAGCGGGGGCCTTCACAGATACGCAGTATTTT.

This sequence joins TRBV19 and TRBJ2-3; D not certain. The CDR3 is made up of 15 amino acids. Germline V gene lookup returns CDR1 LNHDA and CDR2 SQIVND (reference sequence). The V end lost 7 bases, the J end lost 2 bases, and 16 bases lay between the germline ends. CDR3 coding DNA: TGTGCCAGTAAAAGTCAGGCGACCTTCACAGATACGCAGTATTTT. It specifies CASKSQATFTDTQYF.

The table lists this clone with a count of one. Here the CDR3 reads CASSYGTVATNEKLFF. The CDR3 DNA is TGTGCCAGCAGTTATGGGACAGTCGCAACTAATGAAAAACTGTTTTTT. The genes are TRBV6-5 and TRBJ1-4; 7 bases match TRBD1. J was trimmed by 0 bases and V by 3 bases; bases with no gene match: 4. Germline lookup yields CDR1 MNHEY and CDR2 SVGAGI. This CDR3 contains 16 residues.

V usage is TRBV7-2 and J usage is TRBJ2-1; 10 positions agree with TRBD1. Germline lookup yields CDR1 SGHTA and CDR2 FQGNSA. After removal of 2 bases from V and 3 bases from J, the junction contained 1 base not matched to a gene. The CDR3 length is 15 residues. For the CDR3, the DNA is TGTGCCAGCAGCTTATGGGACAGGGGCTACAATGAGCAGTTCTTC. Its protein product is CASSLWDRGYNEQFF.

This chain joins TRBV18 and TRBJ1-2; 10 nucleotides line up with TRBD1. V lost 6 bases, J lost 5 bases, and 6 bases stayed unmatched. Germline lookup yields CDR1 KGHSH and CDR2 LQKENI. This CDR3 has 14 amino acids. The CDR3 DNA reads TGTGCCAGCTCCCAGGGACAGGGGACGTATGGCTACACCTTC. This sequence encodes CASSQGQGTYGYTF.

The chain recombines TRBV18 with TRBJ2-5, with TRBD1 matching 8 bases. CDR3 size: 13 residues. V trimming: 6 bases; J trimming: 6 bases; junction bases outside the gene matches: 6. Germline V gene data show CDR1 as KGHSH and CDR2 as LQKENI. CDR3 in DNA: TGTGCCAGCTCCCCCGGGACAGGAAAGACCCAGTACTTC. Translated, it gives CASSPGTGKTQYF.